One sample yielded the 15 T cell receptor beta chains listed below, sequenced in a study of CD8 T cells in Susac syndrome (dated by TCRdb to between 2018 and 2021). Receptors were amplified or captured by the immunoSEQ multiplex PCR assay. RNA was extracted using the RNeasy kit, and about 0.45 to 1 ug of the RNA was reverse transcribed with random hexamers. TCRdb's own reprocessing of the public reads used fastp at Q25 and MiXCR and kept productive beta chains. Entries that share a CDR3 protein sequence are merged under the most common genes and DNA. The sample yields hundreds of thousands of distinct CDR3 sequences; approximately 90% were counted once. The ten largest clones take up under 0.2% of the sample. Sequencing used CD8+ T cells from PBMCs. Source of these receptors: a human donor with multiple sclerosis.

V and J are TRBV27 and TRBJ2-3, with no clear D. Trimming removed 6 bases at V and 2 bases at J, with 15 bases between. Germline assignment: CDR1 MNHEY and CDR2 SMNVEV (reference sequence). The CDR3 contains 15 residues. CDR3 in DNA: TGTGCCAGCAGGGCAGTGGGGTTCTTCACAGATACGCAGTATTTT. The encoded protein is CASRAVGFFTDTQYF.

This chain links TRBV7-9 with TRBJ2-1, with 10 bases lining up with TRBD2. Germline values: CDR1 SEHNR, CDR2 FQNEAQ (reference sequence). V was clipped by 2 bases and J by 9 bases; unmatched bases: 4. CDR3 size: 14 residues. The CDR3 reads CASSLSGRALEQFF. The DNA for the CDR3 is TGTGCCAGCAGCTTAAGCGGGAGGGCACTTGAGCAGTTCTTC.

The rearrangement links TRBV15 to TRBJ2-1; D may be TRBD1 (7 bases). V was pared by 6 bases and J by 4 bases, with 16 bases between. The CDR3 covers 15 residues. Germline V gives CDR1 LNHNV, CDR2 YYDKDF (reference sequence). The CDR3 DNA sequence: TGTGCCACCAGAGCCGACAGGGCGGGGTACAATGAGCAGTTCTTC. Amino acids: CATRADRAGYNEQFF.

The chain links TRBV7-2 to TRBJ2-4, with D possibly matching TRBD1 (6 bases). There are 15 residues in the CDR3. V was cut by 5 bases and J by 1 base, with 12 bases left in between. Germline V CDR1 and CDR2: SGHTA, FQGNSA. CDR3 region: CASSIGTFAKNIQYF. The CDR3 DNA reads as TGTGCCAGCAGCATTGGGACATTCGCCAAAAACATTCAGTACTTC.

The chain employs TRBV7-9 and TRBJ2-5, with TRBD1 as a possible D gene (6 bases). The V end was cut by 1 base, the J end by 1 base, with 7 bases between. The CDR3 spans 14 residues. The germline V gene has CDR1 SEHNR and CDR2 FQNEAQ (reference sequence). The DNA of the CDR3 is TGTGCCAGCAGCTTAGAACAGGGCCAAGAGACCCAGTACTTC. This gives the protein CASSLEQGQETQYF.

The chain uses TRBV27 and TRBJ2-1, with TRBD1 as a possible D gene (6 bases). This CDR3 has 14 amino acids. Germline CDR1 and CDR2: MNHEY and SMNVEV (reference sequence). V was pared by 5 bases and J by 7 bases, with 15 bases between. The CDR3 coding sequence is TGTGCCAGCAGTATACAACAGGGAAGTAATGAGCAGTTCTTC. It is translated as CASSIQQGSNEQFF.

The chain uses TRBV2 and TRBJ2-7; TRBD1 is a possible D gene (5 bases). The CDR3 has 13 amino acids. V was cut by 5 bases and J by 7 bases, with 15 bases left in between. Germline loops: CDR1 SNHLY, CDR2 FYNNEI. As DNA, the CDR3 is TGTGCCAGCAGTCCGGACACAGCTCCGGAGCAGTACTTC. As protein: CASSPDTAPEQYF.

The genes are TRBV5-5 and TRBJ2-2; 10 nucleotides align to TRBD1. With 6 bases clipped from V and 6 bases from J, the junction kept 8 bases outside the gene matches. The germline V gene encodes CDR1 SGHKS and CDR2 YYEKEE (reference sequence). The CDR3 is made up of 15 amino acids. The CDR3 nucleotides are TGTGCCAGCATAGCCCGACAGGGGGCATCCGGGGAGCTGTTTTTT. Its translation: CASIARQGASGELFF.

This chain's CDR3 is CASSLRQGPDEQYF. CDR3 nucleotide sequence: TGTGCCAGCAGCCTACGACAGGGTCCGGACGAGCAGTACTTC. The chain uses TRBV9 and TRBJ2-7; 7 nucleotides line up with TRBD1. The germline V gene has CDR1 SGDLS and CDR2 YYNGEE. J gave up 5 bases and V 4 bases, and 9 bases lay outside the gene matches. CDR3 length: 14 amino acids.

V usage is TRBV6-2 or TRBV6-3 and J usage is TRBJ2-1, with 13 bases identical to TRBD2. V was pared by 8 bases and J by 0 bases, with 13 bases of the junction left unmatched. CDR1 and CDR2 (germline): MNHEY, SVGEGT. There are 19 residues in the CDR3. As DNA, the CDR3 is TGTGCCAGCTTGACACGCGGACTAGCGGGAGAGAGCTCCTACAATGAGCAGTTCTTC. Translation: CASLTRGLAGESSYNEQFF.

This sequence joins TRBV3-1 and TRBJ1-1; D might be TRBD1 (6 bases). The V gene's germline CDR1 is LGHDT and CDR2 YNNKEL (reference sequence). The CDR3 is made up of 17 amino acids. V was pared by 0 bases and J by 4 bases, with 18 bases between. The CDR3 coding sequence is TGTGCCAGCAGCCAAGAAGGGGGAAGGGTACGAATCACTGAAGCTTTCTTT. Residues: CASSQEGGRVRITEAFF.

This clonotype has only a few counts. The CDR3 bases are TGTGCCAGCAGTTCTCGGACAGATACGCAGTATTTT. Translated, it gives CASSSRTDTQYF. The chain uses TRBV27 and TRBJ2-3; D unresolved. CDR1 is MNHEY and CDR2 is SMNVEV in the germline V gene (reference sequence). Trimming removed 4 bases from V and 3 bases from J, with 5 bases in between. This CDR3 region has 12 residues.

The CDR3 region has the DNA TGCGCCAGCAGCCAACCCTTCGGGACTAGATCCGAGCAGTACTTC. Translation gives CASSQPFGTRSEQYF. The J gene is TRBJ2-7, the V gene TRBV4-1, with 8 bases identical to TRBD2. The CDR3 is 15 residues long. V lost 2 bases and J lost 6; bases outside the gene matches: 9. Germline lookup yields CDR1 MGHRA and CDR2 YSYEKL.

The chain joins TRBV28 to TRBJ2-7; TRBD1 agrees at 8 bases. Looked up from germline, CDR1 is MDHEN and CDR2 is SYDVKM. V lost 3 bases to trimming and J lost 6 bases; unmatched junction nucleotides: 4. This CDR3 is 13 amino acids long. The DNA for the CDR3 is TGTGCCAGCAGTTTGGACAGGGCCACCGAGCAGTACTTC. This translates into CASSLDRATEQYF.

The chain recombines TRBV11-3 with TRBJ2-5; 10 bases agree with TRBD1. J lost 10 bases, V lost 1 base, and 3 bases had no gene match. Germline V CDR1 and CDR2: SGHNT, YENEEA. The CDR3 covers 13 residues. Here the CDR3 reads CASSLGDRGDQYF. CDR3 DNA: TGTGCCAGCAGCTTAGGGGACAGGGGAGACCAGTACTTC.